This record looks at one T cell receptor beta chain sequence and its context. Its specificity is unknown. This specimen belongs to a study of cytomegalovirus exposure and HLA in healthy donors. Overall study findings and caveats: Later analysis showed most CMV-associated TCR beta chains appearing HLA-restricted. Per a prior analysis, the majority of TCR beta V segments were productive roughly 90% or roughly 30% of the time. Some V segments could not be told apart, so they were left out, TRBV6-2 and TRBV6-3 among them.

V dropped 0 bases and J dropped 4 bases, with 10 bases sitting between them. Germline V CDR1 and CDR2: MGHRA, YSYEKL. The CDR3 spans 15 residues. Primers: 60 Vbeta forward and 13 Jbeta reverse. This table comes from immunoSEQ multiplex PCR, and its TCRdb copy is limited to in-frame clones, with some not included. The profile shows 100,000 to 150,000 clones, roughly 77% of them singletons. The chain couples TRBV4-1 to TRBJ2-1; unclear D gene. This sequence originates from a man aged 18 to 35 in good health and CMV-seronegative. What was sequenced was PBMCs. CDR3 nucleotide sequence: TGCGCCAGCAGCCAAGAATATAGCACTTACAATGAGCAGTTCTTC. Translating gives CASSQEYSTYNEQFF.